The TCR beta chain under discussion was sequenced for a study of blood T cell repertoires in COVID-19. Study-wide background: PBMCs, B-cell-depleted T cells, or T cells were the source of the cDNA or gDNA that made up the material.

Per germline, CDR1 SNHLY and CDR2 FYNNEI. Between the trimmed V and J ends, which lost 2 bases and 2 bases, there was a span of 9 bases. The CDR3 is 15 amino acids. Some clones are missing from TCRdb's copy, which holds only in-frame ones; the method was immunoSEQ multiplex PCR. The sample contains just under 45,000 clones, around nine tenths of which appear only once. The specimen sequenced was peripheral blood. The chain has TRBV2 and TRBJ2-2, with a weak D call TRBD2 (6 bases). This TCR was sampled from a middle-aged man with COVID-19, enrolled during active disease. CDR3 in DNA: TGTGCCAGCAGTGAAATGCGGGGTAACACCGGGGAGCTGTTTTTT. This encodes CASSEMRGNTGELFF. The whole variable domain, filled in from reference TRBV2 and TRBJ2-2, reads EPEVTQTPSHQVTQMGQEVILRCVPISNHLYFYWYRQILGQKVEFLVSFYNNEISEKSEIFDDQFSVERPDGSNFTLKIRSTKLEDSAMYFCASSEMRGNTGELFFGEGSRLTVL.